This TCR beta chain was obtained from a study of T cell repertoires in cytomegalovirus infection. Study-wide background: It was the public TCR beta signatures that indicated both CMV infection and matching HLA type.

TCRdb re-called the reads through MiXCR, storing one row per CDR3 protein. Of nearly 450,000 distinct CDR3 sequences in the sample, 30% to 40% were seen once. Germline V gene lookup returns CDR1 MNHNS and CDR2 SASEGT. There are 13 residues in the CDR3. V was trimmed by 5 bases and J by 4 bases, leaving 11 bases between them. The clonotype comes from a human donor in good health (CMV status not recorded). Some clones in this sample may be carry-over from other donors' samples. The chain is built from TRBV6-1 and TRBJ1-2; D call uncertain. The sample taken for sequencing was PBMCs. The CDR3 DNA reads TGTGCCAGCAGTCCGAGGGATGCCTATGGCTACACCTTC. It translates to CASSPRDAYGYTF.